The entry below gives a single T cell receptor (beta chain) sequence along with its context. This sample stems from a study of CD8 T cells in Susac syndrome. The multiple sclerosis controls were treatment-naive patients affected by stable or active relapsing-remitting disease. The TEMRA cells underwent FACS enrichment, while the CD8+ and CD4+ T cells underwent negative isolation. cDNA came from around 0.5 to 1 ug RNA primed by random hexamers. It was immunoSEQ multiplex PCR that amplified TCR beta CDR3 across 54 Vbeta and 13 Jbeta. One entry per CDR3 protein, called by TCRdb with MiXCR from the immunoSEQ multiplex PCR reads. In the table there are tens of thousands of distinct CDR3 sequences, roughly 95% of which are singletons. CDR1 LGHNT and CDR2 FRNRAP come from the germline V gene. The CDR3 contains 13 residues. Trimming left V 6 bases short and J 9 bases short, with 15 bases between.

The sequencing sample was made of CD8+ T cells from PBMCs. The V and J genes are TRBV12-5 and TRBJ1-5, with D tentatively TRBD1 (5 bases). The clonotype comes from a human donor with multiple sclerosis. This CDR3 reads CASGIGRGTPQHF. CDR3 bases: TGTGCTAGTGGAATAGGTAGGGGAACGCCCCAGCATTTT.